This T cell receptor beta chain was obtained from a study of blood T cell repertoires in COVID-19 (dated by TCRdb to 2020 to 2021). Regarding the study in general: The collaborator samples originated in the United States, Italy and Spain and spanned the acute and convalescent phases of COVID-19. Samples were obtained from the ongoing ImmuneRACE study (first 160 participants) and from 1,254 subjects provided by 6 global collaborators. Deeply sampled blood TCRbeta repertoires from subjects exposed to, actively infected with, or recovered from COVID-19 were included in the dataset. A freely available public database, intended as a resource for researchers studying the immune response to SARS-CoV-2, is where the repertoires were released. Sample metadata almost always included a de-identified subject ID, COVID-19 status, age in years and sex. The material from the prospective study consisted of cDNA or gDNA derived from T cells, B-cell-depleted T cells, or PBMCs. HLA class I and class II types, where available, came from metadata supplied by the sample provider rather than from assay-based typing. General conclusions and limits of the study: Clinical and demographic metadata were provided uncurated, with the amount varying by source and participant.

Comments on this clone: It lacks a known antigen. Base quality data are lacking; no much larger clone is found one base away.

Whole blood was collected in K2EDTA tubes by collaborating institutions according to the institutions' own protocols. For TCRbeta analysis, collaborator samples were shipped as frozen whole blood, as isolated PBMCs, or as DNA extracted from either sample type. The immunoSEQ Assay, a bias-controlled multiplex PCR, was used to amplify TCRbeta CDR3 regions from genomic DNA. Per the original workflow: Within the assay, amplification of reference gene primers was used to estimate how many nucleated cells each sample contained. To quantify the absolute abundance of each unique TCRbeta CDR3 rearrangement, sequence reads were collapsed and filtered. Productive Simpson clonality was computed per sample as the square root of Simpson's diversity index over productive rearrangements. What TCRdb holds here is the immuneACCESS table cut down to in-frame rearrangements. Part of the clones is not present; checked against another copy, under half of the missing clones reflect an unresolved V gene, and the others are unexplained. V and J calls and clone size are as listed in that table; D and trimming were resolved from the DNA. The sample contains approximately 300,000 clones, around 88% of them found a single time. Around 1.5% of the sample lies in the top ten.

V is pruned by 2 bases and J by 8 bases, leaving 10 bases of the junction without a gene match. The CDR3 sequence holds 15 residues, the cysteine and phenylalanine included. Only the CDR3 part of the read is kept: 45 bases, read in frame from the first base. As encoded in the germline V gene, CDR1 is MNHEY while CDR2 is SVGAGI. The sequence derives from a woman between 50 and 59 years old with acute or convalescent COVID-19. The rearranged chain carries TRBV6-5 and TRBJ1-2, with TRBD1 matching 8 junction bases. The sequenced sample was peripheral blood. The DNA is TGTGCCAGCAGTTACGATGCAGGGGGCGCCCAAGGCTACACCTTC. Its product reads: CASSYDAGGAQGYTF.